What follows describes a single T cell receptor beta chain. Its antigen remains unidentified. The data belong to a study of shared clonotypes between healthy human individuals. Study-wide results and caveats: Larger estimated richness was generally recorded for naive subsets relative to memory subsets. Among a few donors, about 5% of naive CD4 clonotypes were found in common.

Trimming shortened V by 6 bases and J by 2 bases, and 17 bases separated the two germline ends. CDR1 SQVTM and CDR2 ANQGSEA come from the germline V gene. The CDR3 contains 14 residues. The assay was immunoSEQ multiplex PCR, and TCRdb's table has in-frame clones only and misses some. This sample has fewer than 1.8 million clones, with 98% found just once. The sample was naive CD4+ T cells sorted from blood. Subset noted: CD45RA+ positively selected. This clonotype originated in a man in his thirties or forties in good health. V is TRBV29-1 and J is TRBJ2-7, with a weak D call TRBD1 (6 bases). This CDR3 is CSVDSPGQAYEQYF. The CDR3 DNA is TGCAGCGTAGACTCTCCGGGACAAGCCTACGAGCAGTACTTC.